The sequence of this TCR beta chain was determined in a study of shared clonotypes between healthy human individuals. Study-wide findings and caveats: Researchers sampled blood only, noting tissue repertoires likely differ.

Genomic DNA for unsorted samples, which was extracted with the QIAamp DNA Blood Mini kit, came from approximately 90 million PBMCs. The genomic DNA of each subset was split evenly across several immunoSEQ plates. Unsorted PBMC DNA was sequenced on ten immunoSEQ deep assay plates. Here immunoSEQ multiplex PCR was the method, and the copy in TCRdb shows in-frame clones only, minus some. The data show about 490,000 clones, around three quarters seen once. As for this clone: Its antigen is undetermined.

The source is a woman aged 40 to 50 in good health. Some clones in this sample may be carry-over from other donors' samples. The sequenced sample was PBMCs.

Written as DNA, the CDR3 is TGTGCCAGCAGGACACTCCCTCACTACGAGCAGTACTTC. Translation: CASRTLPHYEQYF. The gene calls are TRBV2 and TRBJ2-7; D gene ambiguous. The CDR3 has 13 amino acids. Germline V gene data show CDR1 as SNHLY and CDR2 as FYNNEI. The V and J ends lost 6 bases and 3 bases respectively, with 12 bases between them.